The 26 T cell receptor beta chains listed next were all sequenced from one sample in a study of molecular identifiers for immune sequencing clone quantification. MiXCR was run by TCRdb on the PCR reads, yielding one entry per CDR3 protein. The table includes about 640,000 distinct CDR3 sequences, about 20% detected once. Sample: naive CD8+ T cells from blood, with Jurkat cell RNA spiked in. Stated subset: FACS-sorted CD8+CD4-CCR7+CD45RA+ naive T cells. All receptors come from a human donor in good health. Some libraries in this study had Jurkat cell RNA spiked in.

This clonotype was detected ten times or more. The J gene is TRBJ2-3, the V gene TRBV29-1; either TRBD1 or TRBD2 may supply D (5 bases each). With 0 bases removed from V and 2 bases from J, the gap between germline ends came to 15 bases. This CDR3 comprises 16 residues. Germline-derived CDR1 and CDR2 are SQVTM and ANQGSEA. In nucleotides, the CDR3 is TGCAGCGTTGAAGAGGGGCGAGGGACGGACACAGATACGCAGTATTTT. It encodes CSVEEGRGTDTDTQYF.

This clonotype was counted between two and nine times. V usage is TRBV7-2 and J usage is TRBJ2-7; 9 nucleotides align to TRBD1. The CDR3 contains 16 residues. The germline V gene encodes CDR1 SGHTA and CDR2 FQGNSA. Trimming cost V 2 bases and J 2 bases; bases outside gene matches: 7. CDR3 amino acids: CASSLSGTGFPYEQYF. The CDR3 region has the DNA TGTGCCAGCAGCTTATCTGGGACAGGGTTTCCCTACGAGCAGTACTTC.

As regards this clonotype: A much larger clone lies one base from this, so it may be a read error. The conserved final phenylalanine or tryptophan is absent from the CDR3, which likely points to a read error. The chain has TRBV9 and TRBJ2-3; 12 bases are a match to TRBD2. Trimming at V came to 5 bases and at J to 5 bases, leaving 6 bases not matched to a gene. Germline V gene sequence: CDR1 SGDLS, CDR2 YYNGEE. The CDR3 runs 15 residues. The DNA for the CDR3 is TGTGCCAGCAGTCCTAGCGGGAGGGCCCAAGATACGCAGTATCTT. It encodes CASSPSGRAQDTQYL.

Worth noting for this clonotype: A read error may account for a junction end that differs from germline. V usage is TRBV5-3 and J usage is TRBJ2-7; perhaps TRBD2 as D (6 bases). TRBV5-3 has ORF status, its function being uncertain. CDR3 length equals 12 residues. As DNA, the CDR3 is TGTGCCAGCAGCTTGGAGGACTACGGGCAGTACTTC. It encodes CASSLEDYGQYF.

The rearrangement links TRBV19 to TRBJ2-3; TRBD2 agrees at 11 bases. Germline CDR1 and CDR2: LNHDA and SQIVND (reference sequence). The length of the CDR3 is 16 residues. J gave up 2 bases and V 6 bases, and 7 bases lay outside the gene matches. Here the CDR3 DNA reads TGTGCCAGTAGCAGACTAGCGGGAAGTTACACAGATACGCAGTATTTT. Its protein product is CASSRLAGSYTDTQYF.

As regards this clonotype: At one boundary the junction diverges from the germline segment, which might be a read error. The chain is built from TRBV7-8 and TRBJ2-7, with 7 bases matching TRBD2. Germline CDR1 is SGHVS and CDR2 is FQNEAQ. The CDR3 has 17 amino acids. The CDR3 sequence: CASSIAYGRYPVYEQYF. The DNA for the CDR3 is TGTGCCAGCAGCATAGCCTACGGGAGGTACCCCGTCTACGAGCAGTACTTC. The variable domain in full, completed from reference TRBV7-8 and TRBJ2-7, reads GAGVSQSPRYKVAKRGQDVALRCDPISGHVSLFWYQQALGQGPEFLTYFQNEAQLDKSGLPSDRFFAERPEGSVSTLKIQRTQQEDSAVYLCASSIAYGRYPVYEQYFGPGTRLTVT.

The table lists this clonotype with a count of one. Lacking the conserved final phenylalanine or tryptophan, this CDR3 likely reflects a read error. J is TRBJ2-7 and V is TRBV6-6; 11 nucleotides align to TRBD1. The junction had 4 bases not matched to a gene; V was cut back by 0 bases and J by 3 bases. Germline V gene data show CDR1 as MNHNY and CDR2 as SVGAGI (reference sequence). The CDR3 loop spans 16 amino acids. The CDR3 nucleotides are TGTGCCAGCAGTTACTCTCAGGGACAGGGGGACTACGAGCAGTACCTC. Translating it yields CASSYSQGQGDYEQYL.

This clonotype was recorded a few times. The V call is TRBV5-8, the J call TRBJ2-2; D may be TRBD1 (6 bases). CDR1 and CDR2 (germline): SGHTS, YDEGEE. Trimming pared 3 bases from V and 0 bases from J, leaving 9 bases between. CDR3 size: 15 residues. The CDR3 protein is CASSWGQTNTGELFF. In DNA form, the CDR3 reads TGTGCCAGCAGCTGGGGGCAGACGAACACCGGGGAGCTGTTTTTT.

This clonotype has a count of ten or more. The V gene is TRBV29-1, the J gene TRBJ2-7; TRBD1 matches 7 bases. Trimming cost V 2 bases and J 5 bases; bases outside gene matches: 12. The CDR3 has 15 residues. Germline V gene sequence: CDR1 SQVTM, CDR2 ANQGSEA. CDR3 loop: CSVELKGQRGDEQYF. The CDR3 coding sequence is TGCAGCGTTGAACTGAAGGGACAGCGAGGGGACGAGCAGTACTTC.

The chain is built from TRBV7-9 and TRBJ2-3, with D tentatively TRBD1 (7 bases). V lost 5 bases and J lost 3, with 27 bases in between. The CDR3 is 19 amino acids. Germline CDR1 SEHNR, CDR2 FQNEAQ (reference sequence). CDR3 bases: TGTGCCAGCAGCCCCCCCCTAACTTGGACAGGCGGGATTACAGATACGCAGTATTTT. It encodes CASSPPLTWTGGITDTQYF.

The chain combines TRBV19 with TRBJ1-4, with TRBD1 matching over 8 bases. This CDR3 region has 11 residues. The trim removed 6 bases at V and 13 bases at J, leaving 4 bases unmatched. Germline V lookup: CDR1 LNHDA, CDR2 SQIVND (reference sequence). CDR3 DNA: TGTGCCAGTAGGGATGGACAGGGACTGTTTTTT. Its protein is CASRDGQGLFF.

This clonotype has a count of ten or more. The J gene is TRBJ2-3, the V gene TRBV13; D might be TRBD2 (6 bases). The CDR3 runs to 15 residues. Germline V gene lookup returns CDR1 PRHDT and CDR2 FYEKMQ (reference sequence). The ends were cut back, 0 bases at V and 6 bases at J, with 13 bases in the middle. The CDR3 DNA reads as TGTGCCAGCAGCTTAGGGGTCGGGGGTCGGGATACGCAGTATTTT. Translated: CASSLGVGGRDTQYF.

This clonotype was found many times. The CDR3 loop reads CASSLSKGLTTEAFF. The CDR3 DNA follows: TGTGCCAGCAGTTTATCTAAGGGGCTTACGACTGAAGCTTTCTTT. The chain recombines TRBV27 with TRBJ1-1; D is possibly TRBD1 (5 bases). V lost 0 bases and J lost 5, with 13 bases in between. The CDR3 runs to 15 residues. Germline V gene data show CDR1 as MNHEY and CDR2 as SMNVEV (reference sequence).

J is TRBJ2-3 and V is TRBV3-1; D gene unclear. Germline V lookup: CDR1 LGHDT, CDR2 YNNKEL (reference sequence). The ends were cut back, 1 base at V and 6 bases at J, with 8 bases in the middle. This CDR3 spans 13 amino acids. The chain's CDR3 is CASSQALMDTQYF. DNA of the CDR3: TGTGCCAGCAGCCAAGCCCTTATGGATACGCAGTATTTT.

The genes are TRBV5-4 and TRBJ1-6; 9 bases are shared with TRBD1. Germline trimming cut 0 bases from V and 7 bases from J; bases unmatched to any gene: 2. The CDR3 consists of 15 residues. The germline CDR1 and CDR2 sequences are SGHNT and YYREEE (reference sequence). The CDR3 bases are TGTGCCAGCAGCTTGGTGGGACAGGGAAATTCACCCCTCCACTTT. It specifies CASSLVGQGNSPLHF. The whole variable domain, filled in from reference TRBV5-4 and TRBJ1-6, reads ETGVTQSPTHLIKTRGQQVTLRCSSQSGHNTVSWYQQALGQGPQFIFQYYREEENGRGNFPPRFSGLQFPNYSSELNVNALELDDSALYLCASSLVGQGNSPLHFGNGTRLTVT.

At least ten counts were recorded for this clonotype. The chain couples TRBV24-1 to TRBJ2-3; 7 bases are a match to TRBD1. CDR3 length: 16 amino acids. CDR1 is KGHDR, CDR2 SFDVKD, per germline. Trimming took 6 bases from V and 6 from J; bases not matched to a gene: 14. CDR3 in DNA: TGTGCCACCAGTCACCCGGACCACAGGGGTCTGGATACGCAGTATTTT. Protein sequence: CATSHPDHRGLDTQYF.

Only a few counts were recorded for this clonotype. This CDR3 is CASSLYGSSYEQYF. CDR3 DNA sequence: TGTGCCAGCAGCTTGTACGGGTCCTCCTACGAGCAGTACTTC. The chain recombines TRBV5-6 with TRBJ2-7; D uncertain. The CDR3 is 14 residues long. The germline CDR1 and CDR2 sequences are SGHDT and YYEEEE. Trimming took off 1 base at V and 0 bases at J, with 8 bases between the two ends.

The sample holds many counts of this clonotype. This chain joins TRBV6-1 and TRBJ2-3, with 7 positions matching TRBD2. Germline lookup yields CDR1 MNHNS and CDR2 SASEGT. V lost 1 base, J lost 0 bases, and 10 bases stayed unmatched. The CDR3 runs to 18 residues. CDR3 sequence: CASSEGNRRGLSTDTQYF. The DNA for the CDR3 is TGTGCCAGCAGTGAAGGGAATCGGCGGGGGTTGAGCACAGATACGCAGTATTTT.

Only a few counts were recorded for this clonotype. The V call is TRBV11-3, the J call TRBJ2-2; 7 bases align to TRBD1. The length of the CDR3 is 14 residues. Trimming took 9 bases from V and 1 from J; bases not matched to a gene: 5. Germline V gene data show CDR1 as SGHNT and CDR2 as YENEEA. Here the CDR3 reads CASYQGENTGELFF. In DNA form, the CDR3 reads TGTGCCAGTTATCAGGGGGAGAACACCGGGGAGCTGTTTTTT.

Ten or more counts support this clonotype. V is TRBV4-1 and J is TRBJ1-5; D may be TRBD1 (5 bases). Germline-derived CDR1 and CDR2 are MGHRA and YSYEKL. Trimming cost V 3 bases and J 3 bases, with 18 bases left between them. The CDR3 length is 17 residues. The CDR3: CASSQLGADPYNQPQHF. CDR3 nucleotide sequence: TGCGCCAGCAGCCAGCTTGGGGCCGACCCTTACAATCAGCCCCAGCATTTT.

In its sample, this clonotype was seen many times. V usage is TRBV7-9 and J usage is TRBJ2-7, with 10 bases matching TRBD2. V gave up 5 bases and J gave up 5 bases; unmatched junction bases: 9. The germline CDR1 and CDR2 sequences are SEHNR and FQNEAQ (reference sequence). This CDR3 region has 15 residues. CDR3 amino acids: CASSPASSGSHEQYF. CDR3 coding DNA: TGTGCCAGCAGCCCCGCCTCTAGCGGGAGCCACGAGCAGTACTTC.

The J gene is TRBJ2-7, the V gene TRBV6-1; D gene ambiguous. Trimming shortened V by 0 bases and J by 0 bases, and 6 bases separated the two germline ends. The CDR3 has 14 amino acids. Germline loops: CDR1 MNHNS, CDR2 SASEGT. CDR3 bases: TGTGCCAGCAGTGAAGCGCTCGGCTCCTACGAGCAGTACTTC. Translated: CASSEALGSYEQYF.

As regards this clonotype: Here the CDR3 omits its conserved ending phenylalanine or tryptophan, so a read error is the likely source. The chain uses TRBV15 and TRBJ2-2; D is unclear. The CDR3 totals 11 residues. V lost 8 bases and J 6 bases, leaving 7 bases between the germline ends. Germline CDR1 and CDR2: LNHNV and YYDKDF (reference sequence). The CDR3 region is CATLLAGELFL. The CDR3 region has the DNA TGTGCCACCTTGCTCGCCGGGGAGCTGTTTCTT.

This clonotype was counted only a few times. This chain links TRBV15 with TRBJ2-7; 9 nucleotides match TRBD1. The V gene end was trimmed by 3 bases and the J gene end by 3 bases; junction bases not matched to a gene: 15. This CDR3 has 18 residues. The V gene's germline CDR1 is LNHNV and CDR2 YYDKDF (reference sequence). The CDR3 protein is CATSSGKLTGTGSYEQYF. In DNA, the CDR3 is TGTGCCACCAGCAGCGGGAAACTTACCGGGACAGGGAGCTACGAGCAGTACTTC.

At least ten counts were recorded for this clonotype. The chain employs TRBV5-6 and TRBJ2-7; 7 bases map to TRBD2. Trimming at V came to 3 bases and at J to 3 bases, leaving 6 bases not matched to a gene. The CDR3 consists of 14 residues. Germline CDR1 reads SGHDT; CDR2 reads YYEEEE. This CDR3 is CASSSGLVIYEQYF. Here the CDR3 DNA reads TGTGCCAGCAGCTCCGGACTAGTCATCTACGAGCAGTACTTC.

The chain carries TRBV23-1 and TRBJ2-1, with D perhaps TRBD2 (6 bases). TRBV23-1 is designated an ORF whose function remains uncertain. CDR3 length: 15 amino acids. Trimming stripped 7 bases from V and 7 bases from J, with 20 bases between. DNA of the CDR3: TGCGCCAGCAAAACGCTAGCGCGCGCGGGGAATGAGCAGTTCTTC. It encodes CASKTLARAGNEQFF.